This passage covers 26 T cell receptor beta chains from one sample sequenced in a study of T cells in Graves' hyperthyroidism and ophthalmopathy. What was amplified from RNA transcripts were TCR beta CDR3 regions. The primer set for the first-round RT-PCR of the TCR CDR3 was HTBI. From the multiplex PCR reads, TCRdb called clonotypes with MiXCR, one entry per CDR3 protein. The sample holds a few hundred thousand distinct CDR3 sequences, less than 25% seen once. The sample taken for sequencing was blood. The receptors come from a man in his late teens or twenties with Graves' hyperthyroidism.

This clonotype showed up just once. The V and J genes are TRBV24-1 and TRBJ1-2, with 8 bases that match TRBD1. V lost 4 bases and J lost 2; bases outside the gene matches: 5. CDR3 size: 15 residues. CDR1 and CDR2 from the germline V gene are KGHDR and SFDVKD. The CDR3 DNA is TGTGCCACCAGTGACGGTGACAGGGGAAACTATGGCTACACCTTC. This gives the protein CATSDGDRGNYGYTF.

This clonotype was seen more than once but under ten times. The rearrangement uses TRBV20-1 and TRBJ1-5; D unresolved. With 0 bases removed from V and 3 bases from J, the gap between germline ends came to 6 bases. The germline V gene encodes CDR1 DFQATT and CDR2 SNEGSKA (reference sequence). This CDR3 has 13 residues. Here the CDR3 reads CSARDTINQPQHF. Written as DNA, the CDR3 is TGCAGTGCTAGAGACACGATCAATCAGCCCCAGCATTTT.

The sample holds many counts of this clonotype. The CDR3: CASSFFLGPGQPQHF. DNA of the CDR3: TGTGCCAGCAGTTTCTTCTTGGGGCCGGGTCAGCCCCAGCATTTT. The chain couples TRBV27 to TRBJ1-5; TRBD1 is a possible D gene (5 bases). The length of the CDR3 is 15 residues. Deletions cut 3 bases from V and 6 bases from J, with 15 bases between. CDR1 is MNHEY, CDR2 SMNVEV, per germline (reference sequence).

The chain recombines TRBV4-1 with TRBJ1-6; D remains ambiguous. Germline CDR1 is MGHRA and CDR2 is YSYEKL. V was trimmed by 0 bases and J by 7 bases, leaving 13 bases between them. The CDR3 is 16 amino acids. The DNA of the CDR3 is TGCGCCAGCAGCCAAGACGGCGGGAGGAGAAATTCACCCCTCCACTTT. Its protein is CASSQDGGRRNSPLHF.

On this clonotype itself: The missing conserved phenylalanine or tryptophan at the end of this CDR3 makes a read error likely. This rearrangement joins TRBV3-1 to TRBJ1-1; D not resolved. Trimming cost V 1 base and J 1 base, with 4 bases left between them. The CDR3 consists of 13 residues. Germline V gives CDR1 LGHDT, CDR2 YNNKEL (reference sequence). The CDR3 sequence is CASSQVQNTEAFL. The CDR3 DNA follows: TGTGCCAGCAGCCAAGTACAGAACACTGAAGCTTTCCTT.

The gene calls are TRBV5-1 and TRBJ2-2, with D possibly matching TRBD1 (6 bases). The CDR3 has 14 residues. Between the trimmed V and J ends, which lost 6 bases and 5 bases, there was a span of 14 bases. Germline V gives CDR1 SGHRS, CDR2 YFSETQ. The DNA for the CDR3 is TGCGCCAGCAATTCAGGGGTGGAAACCGGGGAGCTGTTTTTT. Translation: CASNSGVETGELFF.

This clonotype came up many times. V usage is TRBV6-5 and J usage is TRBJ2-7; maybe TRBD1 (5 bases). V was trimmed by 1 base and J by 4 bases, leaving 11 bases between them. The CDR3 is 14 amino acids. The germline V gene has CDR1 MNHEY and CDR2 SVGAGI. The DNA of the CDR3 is TGTGCCAGCAGTTACTGGGCAGGGAAATACGAGCAGTACTTC. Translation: CASSYWAGKYEQYF.

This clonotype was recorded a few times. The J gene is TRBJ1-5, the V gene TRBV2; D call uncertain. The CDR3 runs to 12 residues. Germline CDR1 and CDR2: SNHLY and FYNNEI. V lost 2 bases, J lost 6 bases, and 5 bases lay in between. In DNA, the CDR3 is TGTGCCAGCAGTGAATGGGCTCAGCCCCAGCATTTT. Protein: CASSEWAQPQHF.

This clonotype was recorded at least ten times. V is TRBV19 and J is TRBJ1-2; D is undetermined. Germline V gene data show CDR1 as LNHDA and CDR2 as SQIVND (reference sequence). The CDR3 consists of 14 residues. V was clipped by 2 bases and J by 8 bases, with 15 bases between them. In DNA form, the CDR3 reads TGTGCCAGTAGTATATCCTCCGACTGGCAGGGCTACACCTTC. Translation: CASSISSDWQGYTF.

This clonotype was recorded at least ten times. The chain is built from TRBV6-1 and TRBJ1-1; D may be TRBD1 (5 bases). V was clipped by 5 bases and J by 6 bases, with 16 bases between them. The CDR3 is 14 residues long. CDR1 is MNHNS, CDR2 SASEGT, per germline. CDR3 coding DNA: TGTGCCAGCAGTCCCTTGATCAGAGGGGCTGAAGCTTTCTTT. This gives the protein CASSPLIRGAEAFF.

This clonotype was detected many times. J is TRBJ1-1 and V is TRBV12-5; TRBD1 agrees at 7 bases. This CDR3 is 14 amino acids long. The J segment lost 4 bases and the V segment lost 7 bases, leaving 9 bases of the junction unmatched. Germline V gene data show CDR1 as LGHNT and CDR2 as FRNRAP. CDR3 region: CASESSTGITEAFF. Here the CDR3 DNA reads TGTGCTAGTGAAAGCTCGACAGGGATCACTGAAGCTTTCTTT.

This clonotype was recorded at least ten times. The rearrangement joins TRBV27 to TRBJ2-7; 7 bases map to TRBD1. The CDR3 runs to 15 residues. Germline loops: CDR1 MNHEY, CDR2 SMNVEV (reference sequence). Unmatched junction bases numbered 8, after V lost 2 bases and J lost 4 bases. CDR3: CASSLVRGQGYEQYF. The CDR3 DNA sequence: TGTGCCAGCAGTTTAGTGAGGGGGCAAGGATACGAGCAGTACTTC.

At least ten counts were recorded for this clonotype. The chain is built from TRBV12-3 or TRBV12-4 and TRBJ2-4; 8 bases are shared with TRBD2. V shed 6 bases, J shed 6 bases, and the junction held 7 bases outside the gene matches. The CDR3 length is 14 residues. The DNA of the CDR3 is TGTGCCAGCAGCCAAAGCGGGGGTAGAAACATTCAGTACTTC. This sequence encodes CASSQSGGRNIQYF.

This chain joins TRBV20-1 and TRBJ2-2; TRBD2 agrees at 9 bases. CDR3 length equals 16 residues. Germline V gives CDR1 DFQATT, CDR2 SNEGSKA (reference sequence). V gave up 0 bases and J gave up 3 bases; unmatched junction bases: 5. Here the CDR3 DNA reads TGCAGTGCTAGAGATTCAGTAGCGGGAGACACCGGGGAGCTGTTTTTT. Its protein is CSARDSVAGDTGELFF.

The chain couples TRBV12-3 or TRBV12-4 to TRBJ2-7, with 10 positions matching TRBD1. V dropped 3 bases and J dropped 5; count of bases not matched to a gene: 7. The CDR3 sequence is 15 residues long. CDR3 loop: CASSFPGQGFNEQYF. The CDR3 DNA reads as TGTGCCAGCAGTTTCCCGGGACAGGGGTTCAACGAGCAGTACTTC.

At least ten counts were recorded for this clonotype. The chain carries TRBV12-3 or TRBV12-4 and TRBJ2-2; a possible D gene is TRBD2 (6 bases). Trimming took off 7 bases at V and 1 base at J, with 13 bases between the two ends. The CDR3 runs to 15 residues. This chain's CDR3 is CASIRDFENTGELFF. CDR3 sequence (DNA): TGTGCCAGCATCCGGGACTTTGAGAACACCGGGGAGCTGTTTTTT.

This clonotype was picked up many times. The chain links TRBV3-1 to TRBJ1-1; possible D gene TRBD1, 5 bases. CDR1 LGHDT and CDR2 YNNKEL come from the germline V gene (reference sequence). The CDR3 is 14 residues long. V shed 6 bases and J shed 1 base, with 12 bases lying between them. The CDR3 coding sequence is TGTGCCAGCAGACTTGGGACGGCGAACACTGAAGCTTTCTTT. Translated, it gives CASRLGTANTEAFF.

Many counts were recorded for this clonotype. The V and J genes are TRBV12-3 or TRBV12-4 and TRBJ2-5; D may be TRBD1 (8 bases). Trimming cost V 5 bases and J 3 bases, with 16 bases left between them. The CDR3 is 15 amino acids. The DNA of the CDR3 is TGTGCCAGCAGTCACCCACAGGGGGGGGAAGAGACCCAGTACTTC. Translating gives CASSHPQGGEETQYF.

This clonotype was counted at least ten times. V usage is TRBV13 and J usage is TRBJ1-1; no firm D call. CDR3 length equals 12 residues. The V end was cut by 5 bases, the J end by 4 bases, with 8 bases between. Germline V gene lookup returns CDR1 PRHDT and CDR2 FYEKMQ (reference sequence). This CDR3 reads CASSGWSTEAFF. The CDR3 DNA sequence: TGTGCCAGCAGCGGATGGAGCACTGAAGCTTTCTTT. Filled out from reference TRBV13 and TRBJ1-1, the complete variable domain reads AAGVIQSPRHLIKEKRETATLKCYPIPRHDTVYWYQQGPGQDPQFLISFYEKMQSDKGSIPDRFSAQQFSDYHSELNMSSLELGDSALYFCASSGWSTEAFFGQGTRLTVV.

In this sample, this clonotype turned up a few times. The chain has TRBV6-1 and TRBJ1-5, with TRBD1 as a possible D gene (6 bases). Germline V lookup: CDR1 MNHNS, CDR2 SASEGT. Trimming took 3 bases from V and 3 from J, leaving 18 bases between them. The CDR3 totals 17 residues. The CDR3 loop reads CASSDNFGPGANQPQHF. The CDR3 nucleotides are TGTGCCAGCAGTGATAATTTCGGCCCGGGGGCCAATCAGCCCCAGCATTTT.

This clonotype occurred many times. CDR3 residues: CASRPNGQNTEAFF. CDR3 nucleotide sequence: TGTGCCAGCAGACCAAACGGGCAGAACACTGAAGCTTTCTTT. The J gene is TRBJ1-1, the V gene TRBV27; no reliable D call. From germline, CDR1 is MNHEY and CDR2 SMNVEV (reference sequence). V lost 6 bases and J 1 base, leaving 12 bases between the germline ends. The CDR3 runs 14 residues.

CDR3 sequence: CASSLGTADGSPLHF. CDR3 sequence (DNA): TGCGCCAGCAGCTTGGGGACCGCCGATGGGTCACCCCTCCACTTT. V usage is TRBV5-1 and J usage is TRBJ1-6; the D is unclear. CDR1 is SGHRS, CDR2 YFSETQ, per germline. This CDR3 comprises 15 residues. V was cut by 0 bases and J by 10 bases, with 14 bases left in between.

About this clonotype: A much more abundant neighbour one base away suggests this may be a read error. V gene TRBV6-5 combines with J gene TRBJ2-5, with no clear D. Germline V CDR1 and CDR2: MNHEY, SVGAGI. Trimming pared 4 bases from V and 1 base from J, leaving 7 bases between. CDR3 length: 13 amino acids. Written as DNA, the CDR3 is TGTGCCAGCAGTTTATCCAGCCAAGAGACCCAGTACTTC. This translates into CASSLSSQETQYF.

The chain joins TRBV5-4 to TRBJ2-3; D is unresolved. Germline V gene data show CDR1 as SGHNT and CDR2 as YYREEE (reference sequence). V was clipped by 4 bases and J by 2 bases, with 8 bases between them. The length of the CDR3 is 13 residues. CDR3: CASSGTLTDTQYF. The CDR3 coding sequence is TGTGCCAGCAGCGGAACACTCACAGATACGCAGTATTTT.

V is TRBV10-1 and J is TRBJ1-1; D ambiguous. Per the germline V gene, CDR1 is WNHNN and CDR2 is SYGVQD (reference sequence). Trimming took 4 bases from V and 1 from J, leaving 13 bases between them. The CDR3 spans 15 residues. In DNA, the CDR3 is TGCGCCAGCAGTGTTCACCCACCGGGGAACACTGAAGCTTTCTTT. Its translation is CASSVHPPGNTEAFF.

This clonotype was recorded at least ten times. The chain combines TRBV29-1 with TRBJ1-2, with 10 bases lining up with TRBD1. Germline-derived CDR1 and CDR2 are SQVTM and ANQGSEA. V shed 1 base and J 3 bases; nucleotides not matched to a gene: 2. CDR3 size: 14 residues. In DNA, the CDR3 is TGCAGCGTTGAAGCGACAGGGGGCGACTATGGCTACACCTTC. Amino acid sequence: CSVEATGGDYGYTF.